Listed below are T cell receptor beta chains from one sample, sequenced in a study of blood T cells in healthy people across ages. TCRdb called the 5' RACE reads again in MiXCR, with one record for every CDR3 protein. The repertoire holds approximately 780,000 distinct CDR3 sequences, 25% to 30% seen once, with approximately 2.9% in the top ten. This sample was also put to use in a study of T cells of mothers and their children.

The sequenced sample was blood. The receptors originated from a boy aged 5 to 17 in good health. Each CDR3 is given without its conserved first and last residue. Clone size is shown for a subset of rows, as once, few, many or a class of expanded clone.

v_gene: TRBV29-1
j_gene: TRBJ2-5
abundance: -
CDR3aa: SVLARLARQETQY

v_gene: TRBV24-1
j_gene: TRBJ2-5
abundance: -
CDR3aa: ATSDPGGARETQY

v_gene: TRBV7-3
j_gene: TRBJ2-7
abundance: -
CDR3aa: ASSLTGGRSHEQY

v_gene: TRBV18
j_gene: TRBJ2-5
abundance: -
CDR3aa: ASLPPQGAFGQETQY

v_gene: TRBV3-1
j_gene: TRBJ2-1
abundance: few
CDR3aa: ASSPWSTSGGVNEQF

v_gene: TRBV6-1
j_gene: TRBJ2-5
abundance: -
CDR3aa: ASSAGTAEETQY

v_gene: TRBV4-1
j_gene: TRBJ2-3
abundance: -
CDR3aa: ASSQRTSGPDTQY

v_gene: TRBV28
j_gene: TRBJ1-1
abundance: -
CDR3aa: ASSAWEPNTEAF

v_gene: TRBV7-9
j_gene: TRBJ1-2
abundance: -
CDR3aa: ASSLGSGRVGGYT

v_gene: TRBV9
j_gene: TRBJ2-2
abundance: -
CDR3aa: ASSVGLSEGGELF

v_gene: TRBV2
j_gene: TRBJ2-3
abundance: -
CDR3aa: ASSAGQGVADTQY

v_gene: TRBV11-2
j_gene: TRBJ1-3
abundance: few
CDR3aa: ASSERDGFSGNTIY

v_gene: TRBV2
j_gene: TRBJ2-7
abundance: -
CDR3aa: ASSAGRNPYEQY

v_gene: TRBV6-1
j_gene: TRBJ2-3
abundance: -
CDR3aa: ASSEFAGGTDTQY

v_gene: TRBV7-6
j_gene: TRBJ1-3
abundance: few
CDR3aa: ASSNPKRGLGGNTIY

v_gene: TRBV9
j_gene: -
abundance: few
CDR3aa: ASSFRTAPGVEQY

v_gene: TRBV28
j_gene: TRBJ2-4
abundance: few
CDR3aa: ASSSHRGQGDLGAKNIQY

v_gene: TRBV9
j_gene: TRBJ2-1
abundance: -
CDR3aa: ASSVVGRGGLSEQF

v_gene: TRBV6-2/TRBV6-3
j_gene: TRBJ2-5
abundance: few
CDR3aa: ASSSRGTSGGEETQY

v_gene: TRBV6-2/TRBV6-3
j_gene: TRBJ2-5
abundance: many
CDR3aa: ASSRTDRSGLGQY

v_gene: TRBV3-1
j_gene: -
abundance: -
CDR3aa: ASSQPNGATSFHEQY

v_gene: TRBV20-1
j_gene: TRBJ2-5
abundance: -
CDR3aa: SAREPGQETQY

v_gene: TRBV9
j_gene: TRBJ2-3
abundance: -
CDR3aa: ASSYGGLVTDTQY

v_gene: TRBV9
j_gene: TRBJ2-7
abundance: -
CDR3aa: ASSASAASYEQY

v_gene: TRBV20-1
j_gene: TRBJ2-5
abundance: few
CDR3aa: SAREWGETQY

v_gene: TRBV6-1
j_gene: TRBJ2-5
abundance: few
CDR3aa: ASSPKLYGPRGETQY

v_gene: TRBV14
j_gene: TRBJ2-1
abundance: few
CDR3aa: ASTPGLAGGFSYNEQF

v_gene: TRBV20-1
j_gene: TRBJ2-2
abundance: few
CDR3aa: SARVAGDPTGELF

v_gene: TRBV5-1
j_gene: TRBJ1-1
abundance: -
CDR3aa: ASRVGAGGMNTEAF

v_gene: TRBV4-2
j_gene: TRBJ1-4
abundance: few
CDR3aa: ASSQDTGRGGEKLF

v_gene: TRBV5-1
j_gene: TRBJ2-3
abundance: -
CDR3aa: ASSLVVASTDTQY

v_gene: TRBV24-1
j_gene: TRBJ2-3
abundance: -
CDR3aa: ATSEFTDTQY

v_gene: TRBV12-3/TRBV12-4
j_gene: -
abundance: -
CDR3aa: ASTGGVNEQF

v_gene: TRBV9
j_gene: TRBJ2-3
abundance: few
CDR3aa: ASSVEGYAQY

v_gene: TRBV11-2
j_gene: TRBJ2-1
abundance: few
CDR3aa: ASSLLGGGAYNEQF

v_gene: TRBV3-1
j_gene: TRBJ2-5
abundance: few
CDR3aa: ASSPSEEETQY

v_gene: TRBV27
j_gene: TRBJ1-2
abundance: once
CDR3aa: ASSFALQGAGYT

v_gene: TRBV6-5
j_gene: TRBJ2-3
abundance: -
CDR3aa: ASSQGTALTDTQY

v_gene: TRBV5-6
j_gene: TRBJ1-1
abundance: -
CDR3aa: ASSLAGKTEAF

v_gene: TRBV1
j_gene: TRBJ2-5
abundance: -
CDR3aa: TSSRVAVKETQY

v_gene: TRBV5-5
j_gene: -
abundance: few
CDR3aa: ASSQSRTLAYEQY

v_gene: TRBV10-2
j_gene: TRBJ2-5
abundance: -
CDR3aa: ASSRPGLLGGTQY

v_gene: TRBV20-1
j_gene: TRBJ2-1
abundance: -
CDR3aa: SAGPQGLNEQF

v_gene: TRBV6-1
j_gene: TRBJ2-4
abundance: -
CDR3aa: ASSGGRGILLAKNIQY